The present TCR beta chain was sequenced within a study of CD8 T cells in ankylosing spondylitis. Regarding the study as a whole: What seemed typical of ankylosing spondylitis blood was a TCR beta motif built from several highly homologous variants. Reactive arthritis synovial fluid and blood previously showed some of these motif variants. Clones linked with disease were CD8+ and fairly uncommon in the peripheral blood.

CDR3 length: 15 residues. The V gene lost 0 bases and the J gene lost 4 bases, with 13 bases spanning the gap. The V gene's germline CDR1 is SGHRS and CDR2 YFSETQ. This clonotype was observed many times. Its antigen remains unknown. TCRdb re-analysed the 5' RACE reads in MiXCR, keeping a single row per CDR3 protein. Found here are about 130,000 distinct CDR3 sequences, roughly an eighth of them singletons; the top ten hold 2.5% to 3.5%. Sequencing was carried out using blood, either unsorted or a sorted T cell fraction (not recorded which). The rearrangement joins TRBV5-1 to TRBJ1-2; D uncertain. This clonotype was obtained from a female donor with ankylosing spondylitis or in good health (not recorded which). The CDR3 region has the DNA TGCGCCAGCAGCTTGGATCCGGCCCTTCCCTATGGCTACACCTTC. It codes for CASSLDPALPYGYTF.